This TCR beta chain emerged from a study of siplizumab effects on memory and regulatory T cells. TCRdb's table, derived via immunoSEQ multiplex PCR, lists solely in-frame clones and lacks some. Of some 110,000 clones in the sample, approximately 94% were seen once. In its sample, this clone was seen once. Sample: CD4+ T cells sorted from blood. The receptor comes from a human donor in good health.

The CDR3 loop is CASSLRGLAASTGELFF. The CDR3 DNA sequence: TGTGCCAGCAGCTTACGGGGACTAGCGGCAAGCACCGGGGAGCTGTTTTTT. This sequence joins TRBV7-9 and TRBJ2-2; 11 nucleotides agree with TRBD2. In germline, CDR1 is SEHNR, CDR2 FQNEAQ (reference sequence). The CDR3 length is 17 residues. Unmatched junction bases numbered 6, after V lost 2 bases and J lost 4 bases.